This entry lists 20 T cell receptor beta chains sequenced from one sample in a study of blood T cell repertoires in COVID-19. The data were produced by immunoSEQ multiplex PCR, yet TCRdb's version contains in-frame clones alone and is incomplete. This sample has under 75,000 clones, with roughly 90% found just once. The sequenced sample consisted of peripheral blood. The receptor set was obtained from a man in his 60s with active COVID-19.

The CDR3 loop is CSPEANYGYTF. CDR3 nucleotide sequence: TGCAGTCCCGAGGCCAACTATGGCTACACCTTC. The genes are TRBV20-1 and TRBJ1-2; D uncertain. Germline V gene data show CDR1 as DFQATT and CDR2 as SNEGSKA (reference sequence). CDR3 length: 11 residues. Trimming removed 8 bases from V and 2 bases from J, with 9 bases in between.

The genes are TRBV6-5 and TRBJ1-1; the D gene is possibly TRBD1 (5 bases). The CDR3 has 13 residues. Germline V gene lookup returns CDR1 MNHEY and CDR2 SVGAGI. Trimming pared 1 base from V and 6 bases from J, leaving 9 bases between. The chain's CDR3 is CASSYYQGSEAFF. CDR3 DNA sequence: TGTGCCAGCAGTTACTATCAGGGTTCTGAAGCTTTCTTT.

The chain has TRBV3-1 (or the pseudogene TRBV3-2) and TRBJ2-2; TRBD2 aligns across 9 bases. Germline CDR1 LGHDT, CDR2 YNNKEL (reference sequence). This CDR3 has 16 amino acids. V gave up 1 base and J gave up 6 bases; unmatched junction bases: 6. As DNA, the CDR3 is TGTGCCAGCAGCCAAGGTAGCGGGAGTCCTCCCGGGGAGCTGTTTTTT. It encodes CASSQGSGSPPGELFF.

The chain is built from TRBV7-9 and TRBJ2-1; D is ambiguous. CDR1 SEHNR and CDR2 FQNEAQ come from the germline V gene (reference sequence). The CDR3 contains 15 residues. The V end lost 10 bases, the J end lost 5 bases, and 21 bases lay between the germline ends. The DNA for the CDR3 is TGTGCCACAATTGTAACTCGATCCCTCAACAATGAGCAGTTCTTC. Its translation: CATIVTRSLNNEQFF.

The chain links TRBV5-4 to TRBJ2-3; tentative D call: TRBD2 (5 bases). V shed 1 base and J shed 1 base, with 7 bases lying between them. Germline lookup yields CDR1 SGHNT and CDR2 YYREEE (reference sequence). The CDR3 extends over 14 amino acids. The CDR3 nucleotides are TGTGCCAGCAGCTTGTACGGGGGCACAGATACGCAGTATTTT. Its translation is CASSLYGGTDTQYF.

The chain employs TRBV5-6 and TRBJ2-7; TRBD2 aligns across 8 bases. V shed 5 bases and J 3 bases; nucleotides not matched to a gene: 10. Germline V gives CDR1 SGHDT, CDR2 YYEEEE. The CDR3 runs 15 residues. CDR3 sequence: CASSPGLALLYEQYF. CDR3 bases: TGTGCCAGCAGTCCCGGACTAGCCCTCCTCTACGAGCAGTACTTC.

The CDR3, as DNA: TGTGCCAGCTCAGCGCCGGGACTTAGCACAGATACGCAGTATTTT. As protein: CASSAPGLSTDTQYF. V is TRBV18 and J is TRBJ2-3; the D gene is possibly TRBD2 (6 bases). This CDR3 is 15 amino acids long. V was pared by 5 bases and J by 0 bases, with 12 bases between. Germline V gene lookup returns CDR1 KGHSH and CDR2 LQKENI.

V gene TRBV7-2 combines with J gene TRBJ1-5, with TRBD1 as a possible D gene (5 bases). The length of the CDR3 is 15 residues. Germline CDR1 SGHTA, CDR2 FQGNSA. V lost 5 bases to trimming and J lost 1 base, with 12 bases between them. CDR3 region: CASSTGLYSNQPQHF. Here the CDR3 DNA reads TGTGCCAGCAGCACGGGACTTTACAGCAATCAGCCCCAGCATTTT.

The chain employs TRBV6-6 and TRBJ1-3; 7 nucleotides agree with TRBD1. V lost 2 bases, J lost 4 bases, and 5 bases stayed unmatched. Germline values: CDR1 MNHNY, CDR2 SVGAGI (reference sequence). This CDR3 comprises 15 residues. The CDR3 nucleotides are TGTGCCAGCAGTTACAATGGACAGGTCGGAAACACCATATATTTT. Translating it yields CASSYNGQVGNTIYF.

This sequence joins TRBV7-6 and TRBJ1-5, with a tentative D call TRBD1 (5 bases). Germline CDR1 and CDR2: SGHVS and FNYEAQ. CDR3 length: 15 residues. V lost 5 bases and J lost 1, with 12 bases in between. The CDR3 here is CASSPDGGSNQPQHF. CDR3 nucleotides: TGTGCCAGCAGCCCGGACGGGGGGAGCAATCAGCCCCAGCATTTT. Variable domain in full (rest from reference TRBV7-6 and TRBJ1-5): GAGVSQSPRYKVTKRGQDVALRCDPISGHVSLYWYRQALGQGPEFLTYFNYEAQQDKSGLPNDRFSAERPEGSISTLTIQRTEQRDSAMYRCASSPDGGSNQPQHFGDGTRLSIL.

The gene calls are TRBV19 and TRBJ2-3, with D possibly being TRBD2 (5 bases). The CDR3 consists of 12 residues. The germline CDR1 and CDR2 sequences are LNHDA and SQIVND (reference sequence). Trimming cost V 6 bases and J 6 bases, with 10 bases left between them. The CDR3 is CASRTGRDTQYF. The CDR3 DNA is TGTGCCAGTAGGACGGGAAGGGATACGCAGTATTTT.

The gene calls are TRBV5-1 and TRBJ2-4, with 12 positions matching TRBD2. CDR1 and CDR2 (germline): SGHRS, YFSETQ. The CDR3 has 14 residues. Losses at the gene ends were 3 bases for V and 8 bases for J; bases not matched to a gene: 3. Here the CDR3 reads CASSSTSGGDIQYF. Here the CDR3 DNA reads TGCGCCAGCAGCTCGACTAGCGGGGGCGACATTCAGTACTTC.

This sequence joins TRBV29-1 and TRBJ2-1; 13 bases align to TRBD2. CDR1 SQVTM and CDR2 ANQGSEA come from the germline V gene. The CDR3 has 14 residues. Germline trimming cut 6 bases from V and 6 bases from J; bases unmatched to any gene: 5. CDR3 DNA: TGCAGCGTCCGGACTAGCGGGAGTCGCAATGAGCAGTTCTTC. It codes for CSVRTSGSRNEQFF.

The chain links TRBV20-1 to TRBJ2-7, with 8 positions matching TRBD1. The CDR3 runs to 14 residues. Trimming removed 3 bases from V and 4 bases from J; junction bases left unmatched: 8. In germline, CDR1 is DFQATT, CDR2 SNEGSKA (reference sequence). CDR3 nucleotides: TGCAGTGCTAGTCGGGCCAGGGGGCAATACGAGCAGTACTTC. Amino acid sequence: CSASRARGQYEQYF.

V and J are TRBV30 and TRBJ1-1; unclear D gene. Germline V CDR1 and CDR2: GTSNPN, SVGIG (reference sequence). With 3 bases removed from V and 0 bases from J, the gap between germline ends came to 2 bases. The CDR3 length is 11 residues. For the CDR3, the DNA is TGTGCCTGGAGCATGAACACTGAAGCTTTCTTT. Translated, it gives CAWSMNTEAFF.

This sequence joins TRBV5-6 and TRBJ2-6; tentatively, D is TRBD2 (6 bases). CDR1 SGHDT and CDR2 YYEEEE come from the germline V gene. Trimming removed 2 bases from V and 8 bases from J, with 11 bases in between. The CDR3 is 14 residues long. CDR3 DNA: TGTGCCAGCAGCTTTGGCGCGGGGTCCAACGTCCTGACTTTC. It translates to CASSFGAGSNVLTF. Looking up the rest from reference TRBV5-6 and TRBJ2-6 gives the full variable domain: DAGVTQSPTHLIKTRGQQVTLRCSPKSGHDTVSWYQQALGQGPQFIFQYYEEEERQRGNFPDRFSGHQFPNYSSELNVNALLLGDSALYLCASSFGAGSNVLTFGAGSRLTVL.

The chain recombines TRBV6-5 with TRBJ2-2; weak D call: TRBD2 (6 bases). The CDR3 has 13 residues. Looked up from germline, CDR1 is MNHEY and CDR2 is SVGAGI. With 8 bases removed from V and 6 bases from J, the gap between germline ends came to 13 bases. CDR3 loop: CASLTSTPGELFF. The CDR3 region has the DNA TGTGCCAGCTTAACTAGCACCCCCGGGGAGCTGTTTTTT.

The rearrangement uses TRBV5-6 and TRBJ2-3; 11 bases align to TRBD1. Trimming removed 3 bases from V and 3 bases from J; junction bases left unmatched: 3. Germline CDR1 is SGHDT and CDR2 is YYEEEE. The CDR3 covers 15 residues. DNA for the CDR3: TGTGCCAGCAGCTGGGGACAGGGGGTTACAGATACGCAGTATTTT. Encoded protein: CASSWGQGVTDTQYF.

The DNA of the CDR3 is TGTGCCTGGAGGAAACTCGGTACTAACACTGAAGCTTTCTTT. It translates to CAWRKLGTNTEAFF. The chain recombines TRBV30 with TRBJ1-1, with no clear D. Per the germline V gene, CDR1 is GTSNPN and CDR2 is SVGIG (reference sequence). V was shortened by 3 bases and J by 2 bases, with 13 bases between the two germline ends. CDR3 length: 14 residues.

The chain joins TRBV11-2 to TRBJ1-4, with D possibly being TRBD1 (5 bases). This CDR3 region has 14 residues. Germline V gene lookup returns CDR1 SGHAT and CDR2 FQNNGV. The ends were cut back, 1 base at V and 7 bases at J, with 10 bases in the middle. The chain's CDR3 is CASSLGAGSEKLFF. In DNA, the CDR3 is TGTGCCAGCAGCTTAGGGGCAGGGTCTGAAAAACTGTTTTTT.